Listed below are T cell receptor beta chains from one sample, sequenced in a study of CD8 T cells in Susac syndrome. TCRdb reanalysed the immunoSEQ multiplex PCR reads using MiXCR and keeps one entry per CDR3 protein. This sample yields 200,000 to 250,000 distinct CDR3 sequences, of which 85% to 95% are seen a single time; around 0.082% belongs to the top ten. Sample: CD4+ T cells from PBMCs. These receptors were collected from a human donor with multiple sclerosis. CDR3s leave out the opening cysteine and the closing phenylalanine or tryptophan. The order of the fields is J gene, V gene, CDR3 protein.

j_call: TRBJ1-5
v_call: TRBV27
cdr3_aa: ASPPTADRAHSNQPQH

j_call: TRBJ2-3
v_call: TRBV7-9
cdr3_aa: ASSLAGGSTQY

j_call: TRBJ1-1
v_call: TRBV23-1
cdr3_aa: ASSPPIEGAHAPPEAF

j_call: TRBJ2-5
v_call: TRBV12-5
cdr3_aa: ASGSGTGFQETQY

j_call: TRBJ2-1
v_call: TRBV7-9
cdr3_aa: ASSLAWGSYNEQF

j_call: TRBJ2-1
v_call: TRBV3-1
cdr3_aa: ASSRGPASIEQF

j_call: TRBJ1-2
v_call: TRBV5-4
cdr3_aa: ASSWTGGSYGYT

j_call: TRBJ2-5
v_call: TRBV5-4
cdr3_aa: ASSLRQGQETQY

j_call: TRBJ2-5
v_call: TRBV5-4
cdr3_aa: ASSLEGSQETQY

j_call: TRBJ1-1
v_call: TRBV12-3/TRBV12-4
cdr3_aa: ASSLAPDRRF

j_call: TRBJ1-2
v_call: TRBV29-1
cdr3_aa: SVEAEGYT

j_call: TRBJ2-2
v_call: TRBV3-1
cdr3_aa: ASSPPQGDTGELF

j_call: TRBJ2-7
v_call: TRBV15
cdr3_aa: ATSRASGRSSYEQY

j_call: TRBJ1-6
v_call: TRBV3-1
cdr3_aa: ASSAQFYNSPLH

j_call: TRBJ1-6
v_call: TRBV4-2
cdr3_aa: ASSQGDRGNSPLH

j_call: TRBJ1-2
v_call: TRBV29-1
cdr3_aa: SGLAEGTNYGYT